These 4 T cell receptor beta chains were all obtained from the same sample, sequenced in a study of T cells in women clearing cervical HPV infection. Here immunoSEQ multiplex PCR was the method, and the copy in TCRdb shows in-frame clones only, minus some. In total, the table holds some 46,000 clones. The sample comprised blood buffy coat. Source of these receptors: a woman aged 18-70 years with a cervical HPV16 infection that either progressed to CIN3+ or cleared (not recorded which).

This CDR3 is CASSFGGFTKETQYF. The sequenced CDR3 bases are TGTGCCAGCAGCTTTGGTGGCTTTACAAAAGAGACC. This chain joins TRBV7-3 and TRBJ2-5; no reliable D call. Read sequence stops 3 residues before the CDR3 end, and the germline J gene provides the missing end. Germline loops: CDR1 SGHTA, CDR2 FQGTGA. The CDR3 spans 15 residues. V was pared by 3 bases and J by 3 bases, with 14 bases between.

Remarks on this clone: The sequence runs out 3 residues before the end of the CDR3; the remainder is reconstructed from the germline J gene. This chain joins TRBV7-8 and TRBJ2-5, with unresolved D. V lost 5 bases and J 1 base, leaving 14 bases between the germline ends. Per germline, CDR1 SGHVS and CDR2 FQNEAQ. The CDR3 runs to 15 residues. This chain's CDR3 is CASSPLVGSQETQYF. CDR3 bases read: TGTGCCAGCAGCCCCCTAGTTGGGTCCCAAGAGACC.

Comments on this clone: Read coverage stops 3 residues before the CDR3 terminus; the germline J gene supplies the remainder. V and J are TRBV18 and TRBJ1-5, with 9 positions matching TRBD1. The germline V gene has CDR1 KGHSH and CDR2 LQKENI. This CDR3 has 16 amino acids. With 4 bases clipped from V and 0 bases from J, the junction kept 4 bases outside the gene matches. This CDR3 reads CASSLSGQGSNQPQHF. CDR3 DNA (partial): TGTGCCAGCTCACTGTCGGGACAGGGTAGCAATCAGCCC.

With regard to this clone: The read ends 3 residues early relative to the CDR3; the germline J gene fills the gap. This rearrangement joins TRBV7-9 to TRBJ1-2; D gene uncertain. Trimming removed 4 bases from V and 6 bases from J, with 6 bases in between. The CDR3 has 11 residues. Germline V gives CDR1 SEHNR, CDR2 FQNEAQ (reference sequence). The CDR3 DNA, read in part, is TGTGCCAGCAGCTCAACAGATGGC. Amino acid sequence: CASSSTDG. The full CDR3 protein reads CASSSTDGYTF.